This T cell receptor (beta chain) was captured in a study of blood T cell repertoires in COVID-19. This clone was observed once. The table came from immunoSEQ multiplex PCR; TCRdb's copy has only in-frame clones and leaves some out. Of roughly 380,000 clones listed, roughly 90% were seen once; the top ten hold around 0.92%. CDR3 length: 12 residues. The V end was cut by 5 bases, the J end by 7 bases, with 9 bases between. Looked up from germline, CDR1 is SGHVS and CDR2 is FQNEAQ. This clonotype was obtained from a woman in her 30s who had been exposed to COVID-19. The V call is TRBV7-8, the J call TRBJ2-1; TRBD1 might be the D (6 bases). The sequencing input was PBMCs or T cells enriched from blood (not recorded which). The CDR3 is CASSPTGNEQFF. The DNA of the CDR3 is TGTGCCAGCAGCCCCACAGGGAATGAGCAGTTCTTC. Full variable domain (outside the CDR3, taken from reference TRBV7-8 and TRBJ2-1): GAGVSQSPRYKVAKRGQDVALRCDPISGHVSLFWYQQALGQGPEFLTYFQNEAQLDKSGLPSDRFFAERPEGSVSTLKIQRTQQEDSAVYLCASSPTGNEQFFGPGTRLTVL.